The 9 T cell receptor beta chains presented below share a single source sample, sequenced in a study of blood T cell repertoires in COVID-19. Produced via immunoSEQ multiplex PCR; TCRdb's table is partial and in-frame only. The table lists 230,000 or so clones, roughly 84% of them singletons. The sequenced material came from peripheral blood. All receptors come from a man aged 35 to 55 with active or convalescent COVID-19.

This clone turned up a few times. The chain recombines TRBV30 with TRBJ2-3, with 9 bases that match TRBD2. V gave up 5 bases and J gave up 2 bases; unmatched junction bases: 8. Germline V gives CDR1 GTSNPN, CDR2 SVGIG (reference sequence). The CDR3 runs to 15 residues. Here the CDR3 reads CAWDSGRTNTDTQYF. The CDR3 DNA is TGTGCCTGGGACAGCGGGAGGACCAACACAGATACGCAGTATTTT.

V and J are TRBV6-1 and TRBJ1-1; 12 bases map to TRBD1. Trimming removed 2 bases from V and 5 bases from J; junction bases left unmatched: 9. Germline assignment: CDR1 MNHNS and CDR2 SASEGT. This CDR3 spans 17 amino acids. The CDR3 loop reads CASSEMFRDRGRTEAFF. DNA for the CDR3: TGTGCCAGCAGTGAAATGTTCCGGGACAGGGGGCGAACTGAAGCTTTCTTT.

In this sample, this clone turned up once. The chain couples TRBV5-1 to TRBJ1-1; 7 bases align to TRBD1. V shed 0 bases and J 2 bases; nucleotides not matched to a gene: 7. The CDR3 runs to 16 residues. Germline V gives CDR1 SGHRS, CDR2 YFSETQ. The CDR3: CASSLGSGQRNTEAFF. The CDR3 DNA reads TGCGCCAGCAGCTTGGGGTCGGGACAGCGAAACACTGAAGCTTTCTTT.

Concerning this clone: The junction departs from germline at one end; a sequencing error may be responsible. The chain couples TRBV7-7 to TRBJ2-1; D is unresolved. The CDR3 covers 13 residues. Germline CDR1 reads SSHAT; CDR2 reads FNYEAQ (reference sequence). CDR3 region: CASSLGSYNEQFF. The CDR3 region has the DNA TGTGCTAGCAGCTTGGGCAGCTACAATGAGCAGTTCTTC.

The chain joins TRBV6-5 to TRBJ1-6; 10 bases fit TRBD1. The germline V gene encodes CDR1 MNHEY and CDR2 SVGAGI. The V segment lost 6 bases and the J segment 9 bases; nucleotides outside the gene matches: 8. CDR3 length: 15 residues. The CDR3 DNA follows: TGTGCCAGCAGCGACGGGACAGGGGTGGGTTCACCCCTCCACTTT. As protein: CASSDGTGVGSPLHF.

This clone was seen a handful of times. The rearrangement links TRBV5-1 to TRBJ2-3; weak D call: TRBD2 (5 bases). CDR3 size: 14 residues. Germline V CDR1 and CDR2: SGHRS, YFSETQ. The V end lost 7 bases, the J end lost 3 bases, and 15 bases lay between the germline ends. In nucleotides, the CDR3 is TGCGCCAGCCTAGCCCAGTTTAATACAGATACGCAGTATTTT. It encodes CASLAQFNTDTQYF.

The J gene is TRBJ1-2, the V gene TRBV2; TRBD1 is a possible D gene (6 bases). The length of the CDR3 is 15 residues. Germline V gives CDR1 SNHLY, CDR2 FYNNEI. Trimming pared 6 bases from V and 2 bases from J, leaving 16 bases between. CDR3 amino acids: CASSANRDLNYGYTF. In DNA form, the CDR3 reads TGTGCCAGCAGCGCTAACAGGGATCTCAACTATGGCTACACCTTC.

Regarding this clone: Compared with germline, one end of the junction differs, possibly owing to a read error. The V gene is TRBV6-6, the J gene TRBJ1-1, with D unclear. The germline V gene has CDR1 MNHNY and CDR2 SVGAGI (reference sequence). The CDR3 is 13 amino acids. The CDR3 nucleotides are TGTGTCAGCCAGCTAGAGGAACGGACTGAAGCTTTCTTT. Translating gives CVSQLEERTEAFF.

This clone has more than one count but fewer than ten. V and J are TRBV28 and TRBJ2-7, with D possibly TRBD1 on 6 matching bases. Germline assignment: CDR1 MDHEN and CDR2 SYDVKM. The CDR3 is made up of 12 amino acids. Trimming shortened V by 6 bases and J by 9 bases, and 15 bases separated the two germline ends. The CDR3 here is CASRKHTGRQYF. The CDR3 DNA reads as TGTGCCAGCAGAAAACATACAGGGCGGCAGTACTTC.